A selection of T cell receptor beta chains follows, all from one sample in a study of early T cells in non-severe SARS-CoV-2 infection. TCRdb passed the 5' RACE reads through MiXCR, listing each CDR3 protein once. Found here are 65,000 to 90,000 distinct CDR3 sequences, 9% to 15% of them singletons; the top ten hold 5% to 8%. Sequencing used whole blood. The receptor set was obtained from an adult who was a healthcare worker with PCR-confirmed SARS-CoV-2 infection or an uninfected control (not recorded which). CDR3s include the opening cysteine and the closing phenylalanine or tryptophan. Rows may omit the clone size; those that give it use once, few, many or a size class.

V gene	clone size	CDR3 length	J gene	CDR3 protein
TRBV20-1	NA	18	TRBJ2-7	CSAQVWDREFGYSYEQYF
TRBV3-1	many	13	TRBJ2-5	CASSQDRWRPQYF
TRBV13	few	15	TRBJ2-7	CASSLGLAGGGEQYF
TRBV20-1	many	14	TRBJ2-1	CSAREAGKNNEQFF
TRBV7-7	NA	15	TRBJ2-7	CASSPRQGIPYEQYF
TRBV7-9	many	17	TRBJ2-4	CASSLVMSGLAKNIQYF
TRBV27	few	15	TRBJ1-2	CASSLLGARHYGYTF
TRBV6-6	many	16	TRBJ2-5	CASSYSGGGAAETQYF
TRBV10-2	few	11	TRBJ2-7	CASSMGHEQYF
TRBV7-9	few	11	TRBJ1-2	CASKPSNGYTF
TRBV7-2	many	14	TRBJ2-4	CASSFGVAKNIQYF
TRBV3-2	NA	15	TRBJ2-7	CASSRTSGRAVEQYF
TRBV20-1	NA	15	TRBJ2-7	CSARDDGQGAYEQYF
TRBV4-3	NA	15	TRBJ2-7	CASSQPGLAGSEQYF
TRBV6-1	NA	13	TRBJ2-7	CASRLSGVNEQYF
TRBV5-1	few	15	TRBJ2-5	CASSLGDRDWETQYF
TRBV29-1	many	14	TRBJ2-2	CSVRQGANTGELFF
TRBV18	many	14	TRBJ2-7	CASSPPTGGYEQYF
TRBV6-1	NA	16	TRBJ1-4	CASSEARGGLREKLFF
TRBV30	few	14	TRBJ1-5	CAWSTGTDNQPQHF
TRBV7-8	many	16	TRBJ2-3	CASSSSPGQFTDTQYF